These 10 T cell receptor beta chains originate from one sample sequenced in a study of control samples from healthy donors and cancer patients. Data came from immunoSEQ multiplex PCR; TCRdb stores just in-frame clones and leaves some out. Of 100,000 to 150,000 clones in the sample, around 92% were seen once. The sample was blood. The receptors here all came from a woman aged 50 to 60 in good health.

The sample holds one count of this clone. The chain employs TRBV11-3 and TRBJ2-5, with D perhaps matching TRBD1 or TRBD2 (5 bases each). Germline CDR1 SGHNT, CDR2 YENEEA. CDR3 length equals 14 residues. The V gene lost 1 base and the J gene lost 6 bases, with 12 bases spanning the gap. CDR3 bases: TGTGCCAGCAGCTTAGGTAGAGGGGAGAAGACCCAGTACTTC. This sequence encodes CASSLGRGEKTQYF. The whole variable domain, remainder taken from reference TRBV11-3 and TRBJ2-5, is EAGVVQSPRYKIIEKKQPVAFWCNPISGHNTLYWYLQNLGQGPELLIRYENEEAVDDSQLPKDRFSAERLKGVDSTLKIQPAELGDSAVYLCASSLGRGEKTQYFGPGTRLLVL.

The genes are TRBV10-3 and TRBJ2-7; a weak D match, TRBD1 (6 bases). The germline CDR1 and CDR2 sequences are ENHRY and SYGVKD. V shed 7 bases and J shed 4 bases, with 11 bases lying between them. CDR3 length equals 12 residues. The CDR3 DNA sequence: TGTGCCATCATGGAACAGGGTTACGAGCAGTACTTC. The encoded protein is CAIMEQGYEQYF.

The chain joins TRBV6-6 to TRBJ1-2; TRBD1 agrees at 8 bases. Germline values: CDR1 MNHNY, CDR2 SVGAGI (reference sequence). The CDR3 has 15 residues. The V segment lost 0 bases and the J segment 7 bases; nucleotides outside the gene matches: 7. The CDR3 DNA is TGTGCCAGCAGTTACTCGGCAGGGGGCGCCGGTGGCTACACCTTC. This codes for CASSYSAGGAGGYTF.

The J gene is TRBJ1-1, the V gene TRBV11-2, with 7 bases fitting TRBD1. The CDR3 sequence is 15 residues long. V lost 4 bases and J lost 3; bases outside the gene matches: 8. CDR1 and CDR2 (germline): SGHAT, FQNNGV. Here the CDR3 reads CASSYGTASDTEAFF. The CDR3 DNA reads TGTGCCAGCAGCTACGGGACAGCCTCCGACACTGAAGCTTTCTTT.

The chain uses TRBV7-9 and TRBJ2-5; D remains ambiguous. Trimming removed 1 base at V and 4 bases at J, with 7 bases between. CDR1 and CDR2 (germline): SEHNR, FQNEAQ (reference sequence). The CDR3 length is 13 residues. The CDR3 region is CASSLVGGETQYF. For the CDR3, the DNA is TGTGCCAGCAGCTTAGTGGGCGGAGAGACCCAGTACTTC.

The rearrangement joins TRBV2 to TRBJ1-2; D not resolved. The CDR3 has 16 residues. V was cut by 3 bases and J by 5 bases, with 19 bases left in between. CDR1 and CDR2 (germline): SNHLY, FYNNEI. In DNA form, the CDR3 reads TGTGCCAGCAGTGACCGCCGGCAGGACCCTAGATATGGCTACACCTTC. Residues: CASSDRRQDPRYGYTF.

The rearrangement links TRBV7-9 to TRBJ1-3; D is perhaps TRBD1 (6 bases). Germline values: CDR1 SEHNR, CDR2 FQNEAQ (reference sequence). V lost 3 bases to trimming and J lost 1 base, with 7 bases between them. The CDR3 extends over 14 amino acids. As DNA, the CDR3 is TGTGCCAGCAGCTTTCAGGGGTCTGGAAACACCATATATTTT. Translating gives CASSFQGSGNTIYF.

This chain joins TRBV6-6 and TRBJ2-3; weak D call: TRBD2 (7 bases). V gave up 8 bases and J gave up 6 bases, with 15 bases separating them. Germline loops: CDR1 MNHNY, CDR2 SVGAGI (reference sequence). This CDR3 is 13 amino acids long. The CDR3 coding sequence is TGTGCCAGCCGGGGGCGGGGGTATGATACGCAGTATTTT. As protein: CASRGRGYDTQYF.

This clone was picked up one time. The chain links TRBV28 to TRBJ1-3; 7 nucleotides match TRBD1. Germline CDR1 and CDR2: MDHEN and SYDVKM. CDR3 length: 15 amino acids. With V trimmed by 5 bases and J by 1 base, 5 bases remained unmatched. This chain's CDR3 is CASSMTGNSGNTIYF. CDR3 bases: TGTGCCAGCAGTATGACAGGGAATTCTGGAAACACCATATATTTT.

This clone occurred once. V gene TRBV10-3 combines with J gene TRBJ2-2, with no clear D. The CDR3 has 16 amino acids. V was shortened by 3 bases and J by 0 bases, with 11 bases between the two germline ends. CDR1 and CDR2 from the germline V gene are ENHRY and SYGVKD. The CDR3 sequence: CAISDLKISNTGELFF. CDR3 coding DNA: TGTGCCATCAGTGATCTTAAGATATCGAACACCGGGGAGCTGTTTTTT.